This T cell receptor beta chain was recorded in a study of blood T cells in healthy people across ages. The length of the CDR3 is 15 residues. In germline, CDR1 is MGHDK, CDR2 SYGVNS. Trimming removed 5 bases at V and 6 bases at J, with 19 bases between. General study findings and limits: Naive T cell percentage by flow cytometry tracked strongly with beta diversity.

With respect to this clonotype: Its antigen is still unknown.

Caucasian individuals from Russia who were healthy and aged 6 to 90 acted as donors. A second PCR of roughly 7 to 11 cycles used a sample-barcoded 5' primer and a J-beta primer mix. TCRdb re-analysed the 5' RACE reads in MiXCR, keeping a single row per CDR3 protein. The sample consists of 1.6 million or so distinct CDR3 sequences, 30% to 35% of them appearing once. This TCR came from a woman in her thirties in good health. The chain couples TRBV25-1 to TRBJ1-2, with D perhaps matching TRBD1 (6 bases). Sequenced input: blood. The DNA of the CDR3 is TGTGCCAGCAGTATAACTCCAGGGGAAGGGAATGGCTACACCTTC. Encoded protein: CASSITPGEGNGYTF.